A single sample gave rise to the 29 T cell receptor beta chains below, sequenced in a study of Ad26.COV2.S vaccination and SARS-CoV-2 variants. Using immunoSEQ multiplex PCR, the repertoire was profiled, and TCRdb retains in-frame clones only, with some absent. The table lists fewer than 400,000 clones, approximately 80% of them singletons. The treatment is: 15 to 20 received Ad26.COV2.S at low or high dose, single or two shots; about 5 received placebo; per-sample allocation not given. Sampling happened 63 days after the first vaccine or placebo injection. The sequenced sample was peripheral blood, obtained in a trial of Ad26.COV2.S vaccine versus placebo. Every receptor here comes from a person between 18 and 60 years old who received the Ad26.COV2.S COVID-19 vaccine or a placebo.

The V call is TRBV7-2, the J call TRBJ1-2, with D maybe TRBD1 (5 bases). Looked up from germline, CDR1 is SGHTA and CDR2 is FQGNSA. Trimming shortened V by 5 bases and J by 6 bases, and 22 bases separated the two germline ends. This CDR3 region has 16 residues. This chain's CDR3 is CASSTQPLTGPDGYTF. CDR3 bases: TGTGCCAGCAGCACACAACCACTGACGGGACCGGATGGCTACACCTTC.

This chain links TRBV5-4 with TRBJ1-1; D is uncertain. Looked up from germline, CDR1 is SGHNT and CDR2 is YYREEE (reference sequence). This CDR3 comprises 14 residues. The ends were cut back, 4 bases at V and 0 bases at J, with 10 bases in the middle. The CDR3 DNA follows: TGTGCCAGCAGCCGTGACACCTTGAACACTGAAGCTTTCTTT. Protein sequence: CASSRDTLNTEAFF.

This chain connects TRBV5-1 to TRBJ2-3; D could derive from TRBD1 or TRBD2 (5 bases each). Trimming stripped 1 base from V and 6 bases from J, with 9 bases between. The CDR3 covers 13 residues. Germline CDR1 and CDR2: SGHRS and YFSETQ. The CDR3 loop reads CASSLRGDDTQYF. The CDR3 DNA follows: TGCGCCAGCAGCTTGCGAGGGGACGATACGCAGTATTTT.

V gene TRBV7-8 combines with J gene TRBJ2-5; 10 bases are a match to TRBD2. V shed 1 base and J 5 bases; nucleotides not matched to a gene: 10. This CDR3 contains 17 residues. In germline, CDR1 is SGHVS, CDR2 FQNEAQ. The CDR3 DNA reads TGTGCCAGCAGCTTAGGAATTAGCGGGGGGCGGAGGGAGACCCAGTACTTC. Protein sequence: CASSLGISGGRRETQYF.

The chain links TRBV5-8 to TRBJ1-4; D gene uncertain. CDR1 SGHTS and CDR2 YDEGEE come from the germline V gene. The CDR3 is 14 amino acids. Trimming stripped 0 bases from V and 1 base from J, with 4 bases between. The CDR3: CASSLGLTNEKLFF. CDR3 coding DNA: TGTGCCAGCAGCTTGGGGCTAACTAATGAAAAACTGTTTTTT. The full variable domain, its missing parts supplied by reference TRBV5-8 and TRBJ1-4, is EAGVTQSPTHLIKTRGQQATLRCSPISGHTSVYWYQQALGLGLQFLLWYDEGEERNRGNFPPRFSGRQFPNYSSELNVNALELEDSALYLCASSLGLTNEKLFFGSGTQLSVL.

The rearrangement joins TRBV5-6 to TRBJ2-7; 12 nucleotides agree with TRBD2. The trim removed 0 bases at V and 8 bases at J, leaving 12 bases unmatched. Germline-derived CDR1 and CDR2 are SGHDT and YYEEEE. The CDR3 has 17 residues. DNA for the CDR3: TGTGCCAGCAGCTTGGCGAGGCCCGCTAGCGGGGGGGCCCAGCAGTACTTC. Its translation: CASSLARPASGGAQQYF.

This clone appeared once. Here the CDR3 DNA reads TGTGCCAGCAGCTTAAGTGGGACAGGGGCAGATACGCAGTATTTT. Residues: CASSLSGTGADTQYF. The gene calls are TRBV7-3 and TRBJ2-3, with 10 bases identical to TRBD1. Germline CDR1 is SGHTA and CDR2 is FQGTGA. The CDR3 extends over 15 amino acids. V shed 1 base and J 4 bases; nucleotides not matched to a gene: 2.

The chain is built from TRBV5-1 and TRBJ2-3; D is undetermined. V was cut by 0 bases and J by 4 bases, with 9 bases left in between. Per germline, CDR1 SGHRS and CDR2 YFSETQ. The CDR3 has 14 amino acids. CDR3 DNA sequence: TGCGCCAGCAGCTTGGACAGTGGCGCAGATACGCAGTATTTT. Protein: CASSLDSGADTQYF.

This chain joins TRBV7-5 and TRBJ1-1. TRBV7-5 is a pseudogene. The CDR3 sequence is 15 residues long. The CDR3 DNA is TGTGCCAGAAGCTTAGGAGGGACGGCTAACACTGAAGCTTTCTTT. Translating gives CARSLGGTANTEAFF.

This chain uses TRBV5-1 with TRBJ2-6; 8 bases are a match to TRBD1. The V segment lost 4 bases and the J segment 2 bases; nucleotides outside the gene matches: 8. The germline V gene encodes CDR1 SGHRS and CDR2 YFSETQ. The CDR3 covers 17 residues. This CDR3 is CASSIRDRLPGANVLTF. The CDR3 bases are TGCGCCAGCAGCATCCGGGACAGGCTCCCTGGGGCCAACGTCCTGACTTTC.

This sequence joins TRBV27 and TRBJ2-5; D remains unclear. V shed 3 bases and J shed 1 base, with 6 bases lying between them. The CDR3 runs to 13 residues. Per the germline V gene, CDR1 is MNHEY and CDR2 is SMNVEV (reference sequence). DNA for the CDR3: TGTGCCAGCAGTTTTTCGGGCCAAGAGACCCAGTACTTC. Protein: CASSFSGQETQYF.

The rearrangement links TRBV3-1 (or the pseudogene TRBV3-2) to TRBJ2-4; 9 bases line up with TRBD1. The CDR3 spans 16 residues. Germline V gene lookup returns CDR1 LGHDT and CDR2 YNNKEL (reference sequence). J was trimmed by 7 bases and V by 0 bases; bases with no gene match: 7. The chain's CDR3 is CASSQEGLGTGNIQYF. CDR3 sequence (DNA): TGTGCCAGCAGCCAAGAAGGGTTGGGGACAGGGAACATTCAGTACTTC.

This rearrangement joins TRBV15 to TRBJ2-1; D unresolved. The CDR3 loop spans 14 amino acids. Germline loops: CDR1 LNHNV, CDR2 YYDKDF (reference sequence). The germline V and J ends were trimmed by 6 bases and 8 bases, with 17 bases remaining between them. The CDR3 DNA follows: TGTGCCACCAGGCCCCCCGGGCCGGCGGATGAGCAGTTCTTC. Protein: CATRPPGPADEQFF.

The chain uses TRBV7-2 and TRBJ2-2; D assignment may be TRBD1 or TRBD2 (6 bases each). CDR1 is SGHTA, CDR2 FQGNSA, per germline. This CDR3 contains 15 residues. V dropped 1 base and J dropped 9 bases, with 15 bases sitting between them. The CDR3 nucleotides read TGTGCCAGCAGCTTAGTTATGGGGGGCCGGAGGGAGCTGTTTTTT. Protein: CASSLVMGGRRELFF.

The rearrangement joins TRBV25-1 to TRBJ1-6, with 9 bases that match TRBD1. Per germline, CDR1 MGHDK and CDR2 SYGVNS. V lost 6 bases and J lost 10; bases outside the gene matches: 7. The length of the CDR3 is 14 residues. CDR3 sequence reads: CASRTGGVESPLHF. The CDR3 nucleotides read TGTGCCAGCAGAACAGGGGGCGTAGAATCACCCCTCCACTTT.

The CDR3 loop is CSVARTAENEKLFF. DNA of the CDR3: TGCAGCGTTGCCCGGACAGCTGAGAATGAAAAACTGTTTTTT. The genes are TRBV29-1 and TRBJ1-4; tentative D call: TRBD1 (6 bases). This CDR3 has 14 amino acids. From germline, CDR1 is SQVTM and CDR2 ANQGSEA. The V and J ends lost 4 bases and 5 bases respectively, with 14 bases between them.

Written as DNA, the CDR3 is TGTGCCAGCAGCTTATTTCTTGGGGCGGGGGCGCCCTACGAGCAGTACTTC. Protein product: CASSLFLGAGAPYEQYF. The chain joins TRBV7-2 to TRBJ2-7, with a possible D match to TRBD2 (7 bases). Germline V lookup: CDR1 SGHTA, CDR2 FQGNSA. V shed 2 bases and J shed 2 bases, with 19 bases lying between them. The CDR3 is 17 residues long.

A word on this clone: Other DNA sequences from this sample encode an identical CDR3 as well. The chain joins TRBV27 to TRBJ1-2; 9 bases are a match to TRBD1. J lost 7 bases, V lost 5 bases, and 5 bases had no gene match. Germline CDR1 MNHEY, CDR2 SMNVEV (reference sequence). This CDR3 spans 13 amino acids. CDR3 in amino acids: CASSKGQGGGYTF. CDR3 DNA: TGTGCCAGCAGTAAGGGACAGGGAGGTGGCTACACCTTC.

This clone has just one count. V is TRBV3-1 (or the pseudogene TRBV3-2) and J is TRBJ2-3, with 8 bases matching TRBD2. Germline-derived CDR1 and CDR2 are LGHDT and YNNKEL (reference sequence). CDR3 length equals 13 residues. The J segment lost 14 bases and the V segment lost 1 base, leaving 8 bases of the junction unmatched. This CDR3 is CASSQGSGGLAYF. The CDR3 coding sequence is TGTGCCAGCAGCCAAGGATCGGGGGGGCTAGCGTATTTT.

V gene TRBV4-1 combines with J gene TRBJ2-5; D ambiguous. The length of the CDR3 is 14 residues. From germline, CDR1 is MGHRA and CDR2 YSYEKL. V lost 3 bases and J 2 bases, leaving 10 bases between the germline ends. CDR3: CASSHTTSQETQYF. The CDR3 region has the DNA TGCGCCAGCAGCCACACTACATCGCAAGAGACCCAGTACTTC.

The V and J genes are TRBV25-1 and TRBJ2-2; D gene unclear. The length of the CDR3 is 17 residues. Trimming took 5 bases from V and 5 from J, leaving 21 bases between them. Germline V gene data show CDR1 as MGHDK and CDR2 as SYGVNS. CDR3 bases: TGTGCCAGCAGTCAAACAGCCTCCAACTTGAGGACCGGGGAGCTGTTTTTT. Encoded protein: CASSQTASNLRTGELFF.

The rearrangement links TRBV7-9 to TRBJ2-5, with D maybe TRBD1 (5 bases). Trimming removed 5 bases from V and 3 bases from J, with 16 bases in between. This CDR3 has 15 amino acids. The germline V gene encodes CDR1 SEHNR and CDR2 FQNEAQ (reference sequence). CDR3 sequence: CASSPAIRQKETQYF. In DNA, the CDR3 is TGTGCCAGCAGCCCCGCAATCCGACAGAAAGAGACCCAGTACTTC. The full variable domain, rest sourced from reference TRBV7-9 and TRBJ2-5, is DTGVSQNPRHKITKRGQNVTFRCDPISEHNRLYWYRQTLGQGPEFLTYFQNEAQLEKSRLLSDRFSAERPKGSFSTLEIQRTEQGDSAMYLCASSPAIRQKETQYFGPGTRLLVL.

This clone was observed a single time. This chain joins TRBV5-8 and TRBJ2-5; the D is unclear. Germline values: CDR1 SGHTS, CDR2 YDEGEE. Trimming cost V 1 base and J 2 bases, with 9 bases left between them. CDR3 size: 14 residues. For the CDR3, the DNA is TGTGCCAGCAGCTTGCGGCTGCTTCAAGAGACCCAGTACTTC. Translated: CASSLRLLQETQYF.

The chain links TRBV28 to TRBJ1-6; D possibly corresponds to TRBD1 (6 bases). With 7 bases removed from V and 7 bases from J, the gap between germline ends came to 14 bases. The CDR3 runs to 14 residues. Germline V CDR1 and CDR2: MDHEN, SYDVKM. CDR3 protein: CASIRGARNSPLHF. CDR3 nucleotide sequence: TGTGCCAGCATCCGGGGGGCCAGGAATTCACCCCTCCACTTT. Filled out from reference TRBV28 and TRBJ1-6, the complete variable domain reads DVKVTQSSRYLVKRTGEKVFLECVQDMDHENMFWYRQDPGLGLRLIYFSYDVKMKEKGDIPEGYSVSREKKERFSLILESASTNQTSMYLCASIRGARNSPLHFGNGTRLTVT.

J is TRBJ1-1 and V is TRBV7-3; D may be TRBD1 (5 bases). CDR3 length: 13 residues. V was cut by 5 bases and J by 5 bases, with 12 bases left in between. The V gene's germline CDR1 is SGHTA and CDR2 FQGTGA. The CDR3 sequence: CASSRGLGTEAFF. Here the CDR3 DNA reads TGTGCCAGCAGCAGGGGACTAGGTACTGAAGCTTTCTTT.

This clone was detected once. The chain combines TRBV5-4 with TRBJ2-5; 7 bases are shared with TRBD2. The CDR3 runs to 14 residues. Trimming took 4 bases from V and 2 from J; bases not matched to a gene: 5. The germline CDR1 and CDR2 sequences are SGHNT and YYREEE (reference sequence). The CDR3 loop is CASSKRLAQETQYF. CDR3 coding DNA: TGTGCCAGCAGCAAGAGACTAGCTCAAGAGACCCAGTACTTC. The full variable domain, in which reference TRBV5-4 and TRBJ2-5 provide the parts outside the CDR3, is ETGVTQSPTHLIKTRGQQVTLRCSSQSGHNTVSWYQQALGQGPQFIFQYYREEENGRGNFPPRFSGLQFPNYSSELNVNALELDDSALYLCASSKRLAQETQYFGPGTRLLVL.

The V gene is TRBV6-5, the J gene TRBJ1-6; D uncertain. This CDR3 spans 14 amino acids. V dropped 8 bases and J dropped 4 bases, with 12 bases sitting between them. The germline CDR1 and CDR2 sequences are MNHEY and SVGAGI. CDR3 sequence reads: CASDLRGYNSPLHF. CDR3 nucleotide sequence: TGTGCCAGCGACCTAAGAGGATATAATTCACCCCTCCACTTT.

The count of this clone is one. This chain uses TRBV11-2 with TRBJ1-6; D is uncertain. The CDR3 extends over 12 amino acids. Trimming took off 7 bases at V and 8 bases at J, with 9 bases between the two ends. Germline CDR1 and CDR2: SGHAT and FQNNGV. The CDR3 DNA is TGTGCCAGCACTAGGAAGGATTCACCCCTCCACTTT. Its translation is CASTRKDSPLHF.

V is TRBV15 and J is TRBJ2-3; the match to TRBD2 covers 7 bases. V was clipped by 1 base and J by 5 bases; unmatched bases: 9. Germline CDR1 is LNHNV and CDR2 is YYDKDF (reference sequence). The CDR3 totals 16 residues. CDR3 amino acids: CATSRASGGPQDTQYF. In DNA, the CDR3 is TGTGCCACCAGCAGAGCTTCGGGGGGACCCCAAGATACGCAGTATTTT.